The clone carrying this T cell receptor (beta chain) was detected only a few times. Its specificity is not known. This sample is drawn from a study of spatial heterogeneity in lung cancer. Study-level findings and limits: TCRs found ubiquitously expanded in tumor appeared in blood more at resection than at follow-up.

TCRdb passed the 5' RACE reads through MiXCR, listing each CDR3 protein once. The sample contains roughly 110,000 distinct CDR3 sequences, more than 10% of which appear only once. Trimming took 6 bases from V and 4 from J; bases not matched to a gene: 8. Germline V gene data show CDR1 as MDHEN and CDR2 as SYDVKM. The CDR3 contains 16 residues. The time point: blood at routine non-recurrence follow-up after resection. The sequence was obtained from a female donor with early-stage non-small cell lung cancer. The V and J genes are TRBV28 and TRBJ2-1; 11 bases are shared with TRBD1. This specimen was PBMCs, taken at follow-up. The CDR3 here is CASRRTGTGGYNEQFF. The CDR3 nucleotides read TGTGCCAGCAGACGTACCGGGACAGGGGGTTACAATGAGCAGTTCTTC.